Below are 10 T cell receptor beta chains sequenced from a single sample in a study of post-analysis software for immune sequencing data. Findings and caveats of the study: There were roughly 5 TRBV segments more frequent in patients than controls, and TRBV5-6, TRBV5-1 and TRBV20-1 were among them.

TCR beta libraries were prepared from cDNA with unique molecular identifiers. One entry per CDR3 protein results from TCRdb running MiXCR on the PCR reads. The repertoire consists of about 570,000 distinct CDR3 sequences, with around 34% occurring once and the leading ten covering 4.5% to 7.5%. The antigens of these receptors remain unknown. Sequencing was done on a sample of blood. These receptors all come from a girl between 2 and 17 years old with multiple sclerosis.

This clonotype was seen many times. V and J are TRBV20-1 and TRBJ2-1; 12 positions match TRBD1. The J segment lost 9 bases and the V segment lost 0 bases, leaving 9 bases of the junction unmatched. Germline lookup yields CDR1 DFQATT and CDR2 SNEGSKA (reference sequence). The CDR3 covers 16 residues. This chain's CDR3 is CSARDLVGDRGPEQFF. DNA for the CDR3: TGCAGTGCTAGAGATCTGGTAGGGGACAGGGGGCCTGAGCAGTTCTTC.

Here the CDR3 DNA reads TGCAGCGTTTGGACTAGCGGTAACAATGAGCAGTTCTTC. Residues: CSVWTSGNNEQFF. The genes are TRBV29-1 and TRBJ2-1, with 10 positions matching TRBD2. The CDR3 is made up of 13 amino acids. In germline, CDR1 is SQVTM, CDR2 ANQGSEA. V gave up 5 bases and J gave up 5 bases; unmatched junction bases: 3.

In its sample, this clonotype was seen many times. This chain uses TRBV7-9 with TRBJ2-5, with TRBD1 matching 9 bases. The germline gives CDR1 SEHNR, CDR2 FQNEAQ (reference sequence). The CDR3 is 14 residues long. V shed 5 bases and J 5 bases; nucleotides not matched to a gene: 6. CDR3 DNA: TGTGCCAGCAGCCAGGGACAGGGCAGCGAGACCCAGTACTTC. Protein: CASSQGQGSETQYF.

This clonotype turned up a few times. The chain employs TRBV4-1 and TRBJ2-7; 11 nucleotides align to TRBD1. This CDR3 is built from 17 residues. CDR1 and CDR2 from the germline V gene are MGHRA and YSYEKL. Trimming at V came to 5 bases and at J to 2 bases, leaving 11 bases not matched to a gene. The CDR3 DNA reads as TGCGCCAGCAGCTTAGTCCCCCCGGGACAGGGGGCCTACGAGCAGTACTTC. This gives the protein CASSLVPPGQGAYEQYF.

The CDR3 region has the DNA TGTGCCAGCAGCGTTGACAGCTTCTCCTACAATGAGCAGTTCTTC. Its protein is CASSVDSFSYNEQFF. The chain employs TRBV9 and TRBJ2-1; D is perhaps TRBD1 (5 bases). The V end was cut by 2 bases, the J end by 0 bases, with 9 bases between. The CDR3 is 15 residues long. Looked up from germline, CDR1 is SGDLS and CDR2 is YYNGEE.

The chain couples TRBV4-1 to TRBJ2-7, with D possibly TRBD2 on 5 matching bases. V was trimmed by 1 base and J by 3 bases, leaving 19 bases between them. The CDR3 has 17 amino acids. Germline CDR1 and CDR2: MGHRA and YSYEKL. The CDR3 nucleotides are TGCGCCAGCAGCCAAGTTTCAGGAAGGCGGGCCTTCTACGAGCAGTACTTC. Encoded protein: CASSQVSGRRAFYEQYF.

This clonotype came up a few times. In this CDR3 the conserved last residue, phenylalanine or tryptophan, is missing, so a read error is likely. This chain uses TRBV29-1 with TRBJ2-4, with D maybe TRBD1 (6 bases). The DNA end lines up better with TRBJ2-7; the J call may be wrong. The germline V gene encodes CDR1 SQVTM and CDR2 ANQGSEA. The CDR3 extends over 13 amino acids. The DNA for the CDR3 is TGCAGCGGCAAGGACCCGGGACATGGCGAGCAGTACTTA. Its translation: CSGKDPGHGEQYL.

This clonotype was observed a few times. The J gene is TRBJ2-1, the V gene TRBV6-6, with 11 bases fitting TRBD2. Germline CDR1 and CDR2: MNHNY and SVGAGI (reference sequence). The CDR3 loop spans 16 amino acids. V trimming: 2 bases; J trimming: 5 bases; junction bases outside the gene matches: 5. CDR3 in amino acids: CASSYIAGGENNEQFF. The CDR3 DNA reads as TGTGCCAGCAGTTACATAGCGGGGGGGGAAAACAATGAGCAGTTCTTC.

The chain combines TRBV7-8 with TRBJ1-6; D is uncertain. V lost 5 bases and J 8 bases, leaving 22 bases between the germline ends. Germline CDR1 is SGHVS and CDR2 is FQNEAQ. This CDR3 has 17 amino acids. As DNA, the CDR3 is TGTGCCAGCAGCCCAAGACAAGACACCACTCAGGATTCACCCCTCCACTTT. It encodes CASSPRQDTTQDSPLHF.

This clonotype has just a few counts. The chain carries TRBV29-1 and TRBJ1-1; D is unclear. Per the germline V gene, CDR1 is SQVTM and CDR2 is ANQGSEA. The CDR3 covers 15 residues. V was pared by 3 bases and J by 1 base, with 15 bases between. CDR3 DNA: TGCAGCGTTGATCTGGGTCCTCGGGGGAACACTGAAGCTTTCTTT. Translating gives CSVDLGPRGNTEAFF.